This T cell receptor beta chain was sequenced in a study of blood T cell repertoires in COVID-19. Study-level information: Specimens from acute and convalescent COVID-19 originated in the United States, Italy and Spain. T cells, B-cell-depleted T cells, or PBMCs provided the cDNA or gDNA that served as material.

Sequencing was performed with immunoSEQ multiplex PCR; in TCRdb, only in-frame clones are kept and a portion is missing. Of 210,000 or so clones listed, around 75% were seen once; the top ten hold about 5%. This clone has more than one count but fewer than ten. The germline gives CDR1 SGHRS, CDR2 YFSETQ. CDR3 length equals 14 residues. Trimming removed 1 base from V and 3 bases from J, with 10 bases in between. The sample taken for sequencing was peripheral blood. The origin of this receptor is a human donor in a cohort sampled during active COVID-19. The chain uses TRBV5-1 and TRBJ1-1; unclear D gene. The CDR3 bases are TGCGCCAGCAGCTTGACAATGCCGTACACTGAAGCTTTCTTT. It encodes CASSLTMPYTEAFF. The full variable domain, completed using reference TRBV5-1 and TRBJ1-1, is KAGVTQTPRYLIKTRGQQVTLSCSPISGHRSVSWYQQTPGQGLQFLFEYFSETQRNKGNFPGRFSGRQFSNSRSEMNVSTLELGDSALYLCASSLTMPYTEAFFGQGTRLTVV.